The subject of this entry is one TCR beta chain. Germline CDR1 MGHRA, CDR2 YSYEKL. V was shortened by 4 bases and J by 3 bases, with 11 bases between the two germline ends. This CDR3 region has 14 residues. Template material for amplifying TCR beta CDR3 regions consisted of RNA transcripts. First-round RT-PCR of the TCR CDR3 relied on the HTBI primer set. TCRdb called the multiplex PCR reads again in MiXCR, with one record for every CDR3 protein. The data show 250,000 to 350,000 distinct CDR3 sequences, around 16% seen once. The data derive from a study of T cells in Graves' hyperthyroidism and ophthalmopathy.

The receptor was isolated from a man aged 25-45 years with Graves' hyperthyroidism. V usage is TRBV4-1 and J usage is TRBJ2-3; D gene ambiguous. The sequencing sample was made of blood. The CDR3 sequence is CASSRSRMTDTQYF. CDR3 bases: TGCGCCAGCAGCCGTAGCCGGATGACAGATACGCAGTATTTT.